These 2 T cell receptor beta chains came from one sample sequenced in a study of OX40 agonist ivuxolimab in advanced cancers. The receptor library was made with the immunoSEQ multiplex PCR assay. TCRdb took over this immuneACCESS table, retaining in-frame rearrangements with V and J assigned. Such tables are incomplete; in checked studies, under half of the missing clones stem from an unresolved V gene, and the remainder is unexplained. The table for this sample lists tens of thousands of clones; approximately 90% of them were counted only once. About 1.8% of the sample rests with the top ten. This specimen consisted of CD4+ or CD8+ T cells sorted from blood, obtained in a trial of the OX40 agonist ivuxolimab. The receptors derive from an adult with an advanced solid tumor such as melanoma, head and neck, liver or kidney cancer.

The V and J genes are TRBV7-3 and TRBJ2-7; D not certain. CDR3 length: 14 amino acids. Germline V gene sequence: CDR1 SGHTA, CDR2 FQGTGA. Trimming removed 2 bases at V and 0 bases at J, with 8 bases between. The DNA of the CDR3 is TGTGCCAGCAGCTTAGCGGCGAACTCCTACGAGCAGTACTTC. It specifies CASSLAANSYEQYF.

This sequence joins TRBV27 and TRBJ1-1; D remains ambiguous. This CDR3 has 15 amino acids. Germline V lookup: CDR1 MNHEY, CDR2 SMNVEV (reference sequence). V was shortened by 3 bases and J by 1 base, with 12 bases between the two germline ends. The CDR3 DNA reads TGTGCCAGCAGTTTTGCGGGATACGAGAACACTGAAGCTTTCTTT. Residues: CASSFAGYENTEAFF.